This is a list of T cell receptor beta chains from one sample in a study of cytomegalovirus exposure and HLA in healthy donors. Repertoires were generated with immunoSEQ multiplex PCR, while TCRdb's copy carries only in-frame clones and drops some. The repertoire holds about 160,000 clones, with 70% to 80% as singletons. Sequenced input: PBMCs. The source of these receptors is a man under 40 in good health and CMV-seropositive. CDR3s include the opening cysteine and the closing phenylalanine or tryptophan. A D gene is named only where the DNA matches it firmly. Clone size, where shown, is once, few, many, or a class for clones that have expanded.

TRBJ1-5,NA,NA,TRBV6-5,TGTGCCAGCAGTTACTCGTATAACGGGCCCCAGCATTTT,CASSYSYNGPQHF
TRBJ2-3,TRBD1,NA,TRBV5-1,TGCGCCAGCAGCTTTGGGGACAGGGGGCGCGCAGATACGCAGTATTTT,CASSFGDRGRADTQYF
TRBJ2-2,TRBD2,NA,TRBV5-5,TGTGCCAGCAGCTTGGGCGTGGCGGGAGCGCTGTTTTTT,CASSLGVAGALFF
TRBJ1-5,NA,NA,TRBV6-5,TGTGCCAGCAGTCAGGGTAAGGGGAATCAGCCCCAGCATTTT,CASSQGKGNQPQHF
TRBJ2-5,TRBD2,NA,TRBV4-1,TGCGCCAGCAGCCAGACTAGCCGGGAGACCCAGTACTTC,CASSQTSRETQYF
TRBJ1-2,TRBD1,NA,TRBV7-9,TGTGCCAGCAGCCTTGGACAGGAAGGGTATGGCTACACCTTC,CASSLGQEGYGYTF
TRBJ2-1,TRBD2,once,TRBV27,TGTGCCAGCAGTTCGGGACTAGCGGGGGTGGATGAGCAGTTCTTC,CASSSGLAGVDEQFF
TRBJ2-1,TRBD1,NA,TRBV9,TGTGCCAGCAGCGCCTCCGGGACAGGCTCCTACAATGAGCAGTTCTTC,CASSASGTGSYNEQFF
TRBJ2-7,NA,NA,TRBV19,TGTGCCAGTAGTTTCAAGGACACCTACGAGCAGTACTTC,CASSFKDTYEQYF
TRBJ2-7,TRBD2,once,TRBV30,TGTGCCTGGAGAGATGGAGCGGGGGGGCCGTACGAGCAGTACTTC,CAWRDGAGGPYEQYF
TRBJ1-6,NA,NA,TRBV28,TGTGCCAGCAGTTCACCGGGGGTGGATTCACCCCTCCACTTT,CASSSPGVDSPLHF
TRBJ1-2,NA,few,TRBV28,TGTGCCAGCAGTTTCGGGGGGGATGGCTACACCTTC,CASSFGGDGYTF
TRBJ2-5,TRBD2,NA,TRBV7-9,TGTGCCAGCAGCTTAGACCAAAGCGGGGCCCCCGAGGCCCAGTACTTC,CASSLDQSGAPEAQYF
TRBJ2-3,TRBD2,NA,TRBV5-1,TGCGCCAGCAGCTTAGCGGGGGGCCCCACAGATACGCAGTATTTT,CASSLAGGPTDTQYF
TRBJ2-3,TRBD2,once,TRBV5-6,TGTGCCAGCAGCTCTCGGACTAGCGGGGGAGACTGGGACGATACGCAGTATTTT,CASSSRTSGGDWDDTQYF
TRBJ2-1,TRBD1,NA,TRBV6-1,TGTGCCAGCAAATGGGACAGGGGGATCAATGAGCAGTTCTTC,CASKWDRGINEQFF
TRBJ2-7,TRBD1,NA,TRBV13,TGTGCCAGCAGCGCCCGGGACAGGGGAGGCGAGCAGTACTTC,CASSARDRGGEQYF
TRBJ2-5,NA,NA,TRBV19,TGTGCCAGTAGTAACAGTCAAGAGACCCAGTACTTC,CASSNSQETQYF
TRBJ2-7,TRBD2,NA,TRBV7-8,TGTGCCAGCAGCTTTAGGGAGGGCAACGAGCAGTACTTC,CASSFREGNEQYF
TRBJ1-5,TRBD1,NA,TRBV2,TGTGCCAGCAGATCCACAGGGGGCGGTCAGCCCCAGCATTTT,CASRSTGGGQPQHF
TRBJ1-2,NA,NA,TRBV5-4,TGTGCCAGCAGCTTCAATGGCCAGGGCTATGGCTACACCTTC,CASSFNGQGYGYTF
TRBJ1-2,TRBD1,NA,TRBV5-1,TGCGCCAGCAGCTTGGACAGGGGCGGCTACACCTTC,CASSLDRGGYTF
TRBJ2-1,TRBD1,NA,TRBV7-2,TGTGCCAGCAGCTTAGCAGGGGGCGCGAATGAGCAGTTCTTC,CASSLAGGANEQFF
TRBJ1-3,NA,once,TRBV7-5,TGTGCCAGAAGCTTACGAGGCAGGGGGCATGGAAACACCATATATTTT,CARSLRGRGHGNTIYF
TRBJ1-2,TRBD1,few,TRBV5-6,TGTGCCAGCAGCACGGGACAGGGACCCTATGGCTACACCTTC,CASSTGQGPYGYTF
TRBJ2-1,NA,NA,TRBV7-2,TGTGCCAGCAGATTCATCCTGGGCCCCAATGAGCAGTTCTTC,CASRFILGPNEQFF
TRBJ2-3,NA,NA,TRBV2,TGTGCCAGCAGTGAATCACAGCTCACAGATACGCAGTATTTT,CASSESQLTDTQYF
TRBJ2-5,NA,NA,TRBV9,TGTGCCAGCAGCGCAGGAGAGACCCAGTACTTC,CASSAGETQYF
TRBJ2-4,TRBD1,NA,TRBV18,TGTGCCAGCTCACCCCTGACAGGGGGCTTAGCCAAAAACATTCAGTACTTC,CASSPLTGGLAKNIQYF
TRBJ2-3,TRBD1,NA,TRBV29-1,TGCAGCGTTGTGGGACAGGGCTCAGATACGCAGTATTTT,CSVVGQGSDTQYF